The TCR beta chain described here comes from a study of CD8 T cells in Susac syndrome. Per germline, CDR1 MNHEY and CDR2 SVGAGI. The CDR3 consists of 14 residues. Between the trimmed V and J ends, which lost 5 bases and 10 bases, there was a span of 17 bases. The study sequenced TCR beta in blood CD8+ and CD4+ T cells. Negative isolation was used for CD8+ and CD4+ T cells and FACS enrichment for TEMRA cells. About 0.5 to 1 ug RNA was reverse transcribed with random hexamers. With immunoSEQ multiplex PCR, TCR beta CDR3 was amplified across 54 Vbeta and 13 Jbeta. TCRdb processed the immunoSEQ multiplex PCR reads anew with MiXCR; each CDR3 protein has one entry. The sample carries roughly 180,000 distinct CDR3 sequences, roughly 92% recorded once.

The sample taken for sequencing was CD4+ T cells from PBMCs. The sequence was collected from a human donor with multiple sclerosis. The chain recombines TRBV6-5 with TRBJ2-2; D possibly matches TRBD1 or TRBD2 (5 bases each). CDR3 protein: CASSERGVVMELFF. For the CDR3, the DNA is TGTGCCAGCAGTGAACGGGGCGTAGTCATGGAGCTGTTTTTT.